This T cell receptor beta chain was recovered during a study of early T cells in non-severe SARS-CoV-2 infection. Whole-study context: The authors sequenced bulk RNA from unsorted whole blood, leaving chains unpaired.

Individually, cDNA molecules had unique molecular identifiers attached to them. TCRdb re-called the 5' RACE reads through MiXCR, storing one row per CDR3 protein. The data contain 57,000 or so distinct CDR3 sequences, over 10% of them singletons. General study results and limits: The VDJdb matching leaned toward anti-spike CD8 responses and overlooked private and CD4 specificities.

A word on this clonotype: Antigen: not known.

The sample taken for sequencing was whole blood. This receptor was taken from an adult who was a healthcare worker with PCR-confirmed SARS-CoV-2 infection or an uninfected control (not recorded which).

CDR3 sequence: CASRQANVFANTGELFF. The DNA for the CDR3 is TGTGCCAGTCGACAGGCAAACGTGTTCGCGAACACCGGGGAGCTGTTTTTT. The chain joins TRBV28 to TRBJ2-2; D perhaps matches TRBD1 (6 bases). The CDR3 has 17 residues. The ends were cut back, 9 bases at V and 0 bases at J, with 20 bases in the middle. Germline CDR1 is MDHEN and CDR2 is SYDVKM.